The following is a T cell receptor beta chain sequence with its context. Its antigen remains undetermined. No much larger clonotype is one base removed from it; base qualities were not supplied. In the prospective study, participants were 18 to 89 years old, resided in about two dozen geographic areas of the United States, and were enrolled through a virtual design. To assign participants to cohorts, the prospective study relied on clinical history that participants themselves reported in a screening survey and a study questionnaire. ImmuneRACE Cohort 3 recovered participants were defined by two consecutive negative NP/OP PCR tests, healthcare professional clearance, or symptom resolution. Each participant in the prospective study had whole blood, serum and a nasopharyngeal or oropharyngeal swab collected by mobile phlebotomists. Prospective study participants could optionally give additional blood draws and questionnaires over an approximately two-month period. Prospective study blood samples were shipped either frozen or at room temperature before DNA extraction.

Including cysteine and phenylalanine, the CDR3 has 15 amino acids. Only CDR3 DNA is held: 45 bases, read in frame from base 1. Compared with germline, V lacks 1 base and J lacks 0 bases; bases without a gene match: 3. CDR1 and CDR2 are drawn from the germline V gene: SQVTM, ANQGSEA. TCRbeta CDR3 regions were amplified from genomic DNA using the immunoSEQ Assay, a bias-controlled multiplex PCR. The source study handled its data this way. Nucleated cell counts per sample were estimated from amplification of reference gene primers within the assay. To quantify the absolute abundance of each unique TCRbeta CDR3 rearrangement, sequence reads were collapsed and filtered. For each sample, productive Simpson clonality was calculated as the square root of Simpson's diversity index over productive rearrangements. TCRdb provides this immuneACCESS table in a form limited to in-frame rearrangements. Some clones are lacking; in checked studies, under half of them reflect an unresolved V gene, and why the rest are absent is not known. V, J and clone size reflect that table, while D and trimming were determined from the DNA. The sample table contains over 250,000 clones; only one count was recorded for roughly 87% of them. Approximately 9% of the sample comes from the top ten.

The sample is drawn from a study of blood T cell repertoires in COVID-19 (dated by TCRdb to 2019 to 2021). Regarding the complete study: The collaborator samples originated in the United States, Italy and Spain and spanned the acute and convalescent phases of COVID-19. Samples came from the ongoing ImmuneRACE study (first 160 participants) plus 1,254 subjects from 6 global collaborators. The repertoires were released in a freely available public database intended as a resource for research on the immune response to SARS-CoV-2. Nearly every sample came with metadata listing a de-identified subject ID, COVID-19 status, age in years and sex. Where HLA class I and class II types were available, the types were taken from metadata supplied by the sample provider, not from assay-based typing. The prospective study material was composed of cDNA or gDNA derived from T cells, B-cell-depleted T cells, or PBMCs. Subjects who had been exposed to COVID-19, were actively infected with it, or had recovered from it provided the deeply sampled blood TCRbeta repertoires that made up the dataset. Broad study findings and their caveats: The quantity of clinical and demographic metadata differed by source and by participant and was supplied without curation.

The sequenced sample was PBMCs or T cells enriched from blood (not recorded which). Here the chain combines TRBV29-1 and TRBJ1-2, with TRBD1 identical over 9 junction bases. This TCR derives from a woman between 18 and 29 years old who had recovered from COVID-19. The CDR3 region: CSVEGGQGTNYGYTF. In nucleotides, the sequence is TGCAGCGTTGAAGGTGGACAGGGGACTAACTATGGCTACACCTTC.